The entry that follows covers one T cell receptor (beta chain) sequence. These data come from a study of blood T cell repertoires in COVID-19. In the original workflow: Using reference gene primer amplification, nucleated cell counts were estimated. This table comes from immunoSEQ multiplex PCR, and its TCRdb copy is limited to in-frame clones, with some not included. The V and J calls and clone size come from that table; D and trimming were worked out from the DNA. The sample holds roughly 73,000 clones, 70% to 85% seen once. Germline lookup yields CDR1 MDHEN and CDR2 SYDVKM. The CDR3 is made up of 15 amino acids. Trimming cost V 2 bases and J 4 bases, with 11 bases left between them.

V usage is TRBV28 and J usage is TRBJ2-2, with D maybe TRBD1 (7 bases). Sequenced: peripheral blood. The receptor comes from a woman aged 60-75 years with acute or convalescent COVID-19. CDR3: CASSLAGTATGELFF. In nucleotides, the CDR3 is TGTGCCAGCAGTTTAGCGGGGACAGCCACCGGGGAGCTGTTTTTT.